A selection of T cell receptor beta chains follows, all from one sample in a study of control samples from healthy donors and cancer patients. Sequencing used immunoSEQ multiplex PCR; TCRdb keeps in-frame clones, though not all of them. The sample consists of about 130,000 clones, roughly nine tenths of them appearing once. The sample taken for sequencing was blood. The receptors here all came from a young man in good health. The CDR3 runs from the conserved cysteine through the conserved F or W. Each record gives: J gene, D gene, clone size, V gene, CDR3 length, CDR3 protein, CDR3 DNA. D genes are given only for firm matches. Only some rows state a clone size, as once, few, many or a class for expanded clones.

j_gene: TRBJ2-7
d_gene: TRBD1
abundance: -
v_gene: TRBV19
len: 16
CDR3aa: CASSIPQSQGVYEQYF
CDR3nt: TGTGCCAGTAGTATTCCCCAATCACAGGGGGTCTACGAGCAGTACTTC

j_gene: TRBJ2-2
d_gene: -
abundance: -
v_gene: TRBV6-4
len: 14
CDR3aa: CASRTERDTGELFF
CDR3nt: TGTGCCAGCAGGACCGAGAGGGACACCGGGGAGCTGTTTTTT

j_gene: TRBJ2-7
d_gene: TRBD1
abundance: once
v_gene: TRBV9
len: 15
CDR3aa: CASSVGKGATFEQYF
CDR3nt: TGTGCCAGCAGCGTAGGAAAGGGGGCGACCTTTGAGCAGTACTTC

j_gene: TRBJ2-6
d_gene: -
abundance: -
v_gene: TRBV18
len: 17
CDR3aa: CASSPSFTGSGANVLTF
CDR3nt: TGTGCCAGCTCACCCTCATTTACAGGGTCCGGGGCCAACGTCCTGACTTTC

j_gene: TRBJ1-3
d_gene: TRBD1
abundance: -
v_gene: TRBV7-2
len: 18
CDR3aa: CASSLVSRGLDSGNTIYF
CDR3nt: TGTGCCAGCAGCTTGGTCTCCAGGGGGCTTGACTCTGGAAACACCATATATTTT

j_gene: TRBJ2-1
d_gene: -
abundance: -
v_gene: TRBV19
len: 13
CDR3aa: CASSILRYNEQFF
CDR3nt: TGTGCCAGTAGTATATTACGGTACAATGAGCAGTTCTTC

j_gene: TRBJ2-3
d_gene: TRBD2
abundance: -
v_gene: TRBV24-1
len: 18
CDR3aa: CATGDGGSGRASTDTQYF
CDR3nt: TGTGCCACCGGAGACGGAGGTAGCGGGAGGGCCTCCACAGATACGCAGTATTTT

j_gene: TRBJ1-3
d_gene: TRBD1
abundance: -
v_gene: TRBV19
len: 17
CDR3aa: CASSIVPGGHSGNTIYF
CDR3nt: TGTGCCAGTAGTATAGTCCCAGGGGGTCACTCTGGAAACACCATATATTTT

j_gene: TRBJ2-1
d_gene: TRBD2
abundance: -
v_gene: TRBV6-4
len: 15
CDR3aa: CASSRDYSGGNEQFF
CDR3nt: TGTGCCAGCAGCCGGGACTACTCGGGGGGCAATGAGCAGTTCTTC

j_gene: TRBJ1-1
d_gene: -
abundance: -
v_gene: TRBV7-8
len: 16
CDR3aa: CASSLFPGNPPTEAFF
CDR3nt: TGTGCCAGCAGCTTATTCCCAGGGAACCCCCCAACTGAAGCTTTCTTT

j_gene: TRBJ2-2
d_gene: -
abundance: -
v_gene: TRBV7-2
len: 14
CDR3aa: CASSLTVSTGELFF
CDR3nt: TGTGCCAGCAGCTTAACCGTGAGCACCGGGGAGCTGTTTTTT

j_gene: TRBJ1-1
d_gene: -
abundance: -
v_gene: TRBV7-9
len: 18
CDR3aa: CASSLEPRVLIRNTEAFF
CDR3nt: TGTGCCAGCAGCTTAGAGCCCAGGGTTCTAATTAGGAACACTGAAGCTTTCTTT

j_gene: TRBJ2-5
d_gene: TRBD1
abundance: -
v_gene: TRBV9
len: 15
CDR3aa: CASSVAGTGQETQYF
CDR3nt: TGTGCCAGCAGCGTAGCTGGGACAGGCCAAGAGACCCAGTACTTC

j_gene: TRBJ2-7
d_gene: -
abundance: -
v_gene: TRBV5-6
len: 15
CDR3aa: CASSSGPGTPAEQYF
CDR3nt: TGTGCCAGCAGCTCGGGTCCTGGGACACCCGCCGAGCAGTACTTC

j_gene: TRBJ1-4
d_gene: -
abundance: -
v_gene: TRBV15
len: 15
CDR3aa: CATSRGDRPNEKLFF
CDR3nt: TGTGCCACCAGCAGAGGAGACAGACCCAATGAAAAACTGTTTTTT

j_gene: TRBJ2-7
d_gene: -
abundance: once
v_gene: TRBV18
len: 13
CDR3aa: CASSPDRTYEQYF
CDR3nt: TGTGCCAGCTCACCCGACAGGACCTACGAGCAGTACTTC

j_gene: TRBJ1-4
d_gene: -
abundance: -
v_gene: TRBV30
len: 14
CDR3aa: CAWSAPTAEEKLFF
CDR3nt: TGTGCCTGGAGTGCCCCGACAGCGGAAGAAAAACTGTTTTTT

j_gene: TRBJ2-3
d_gene: -
abundance: -
v_gene: TRBV9
len: 14
CDR3aa: CASSDHPSVDTQYF
CDR3nt: TGTGCCAGCAGCGACCATCCTAGCGTAGATACGCAGTATTTT

j_gene: TRBJ1-3
d_gene: -
abundance: -
v_gene: TRBV7-9
len: 16
CDR3aa: CASSLEGYSSGNTIYF
CDR3nt: TGTGCCAGCAGCTTAGAGGGGTATAGCTCTGGAAACACCATATATTTT

j_gene: TRBJ1-6
d_gene: -
abundance: -
v_gene: TRBV3-1/TRBV3-2
len: 16
CDR3aa: CASSQIVPAQNSPLHF
CDR3nt: TGTGCCAGCAGCCAAATTGTGCCAGCACAAAATTCACCCCTCCACTTT

j_gene: TRBJ1-4
d_gene: -
abundance: -
v_gene: TRBV4-3
len: 17
CDR3aa: CASSQDIVSTWNEKLFF
CDR3nt: TGCGCCAGCAGCCAAGATATTGTTTCGACCTGGAATGAAAAACTGTTTTTT

j_gene: TRBJ1-3
d_gene: TRBD1
abundance: -
v_gene: TRBV24-1
len: 18
CDR3aa: CATSAPKMYRGSRNTIYF
CDR3nt: TGTGCCACCAGTGCCCCCAAGATGTACAGGGGATCCAGAAACACCATATATTTT

j_gene: TRBJ1-4
d_gene: -
abundance: -
v_gene: TRBV18
len: 14
CDR3aa: CASSPQRVNEKLFF
CDR3nt: TGTGCCAGCTCACCGCAAAGGGTAAATGAAAAACTGTTTTTT

j_gene: TRBJ2-7
d_gene: -
abundance: -
v_gene: TRBV7-2
len: 15
CDR3aa: CASSRDGLGSYEQYF
CDR3nt: TGTGCCAGCAGCCGTGATGGGCTAGGATCCTACGAGCAGTACTTC

j_gene: TRBJ1-1
d_gene: TRBD1
abundance: -
v_gene: TRBV29-1
len: 12
CDR3aa: CSGDRKNTEAFF
CDR3nt: TGCAGCGGGGACAGGAAGAACACTGAAGCTTTCTTT

j_gene: TRBJ1-3
d_gene: -
abundance: once
v_gene: TRBV19
len: 14
CDR3aa: CASSIRGPGNTIYF
CDR3nt: TGTGCCAGTAGTATTCGGGGGCCGGGAAACACCATATATTTT

j_gene: TRBJ1-1
d_gene: TRBD1
abundance: -
v_gene: TRBV2
len: 15
CDR3aa: CASSEGAGGVAEAFF
CDR3nt: TGTGCCAGCAGTGAAGGGGCAGGGGGGGTCGCTGAAGCTTTCTTT

j_gene: TRBJ1-4
d_gene: -
abundance: -
v_gene: TRBV11-2
len: 14
CDR3aa: CASSLDVFSEKLFF
CDR3nt: TGTGCCAGCAGCTTAGACGTATTTTCTGAAAAACTGTTTTTT

j_gene: TRBJ2-6
d_gene: -
abundance: -
v_gene: TRBV11-3
len: 17
CDR3aa: CASSSGEGFSGANVLTF
CDR3nt: TGTGCCAGCAGCTCAGGAGAGGGGTTCTCTGGGGCCAACGTCCTGACTTTC

j_gene: TRBJ2-2
d_gene: -
abundance: -
v_gene: TRBV10-3
len: 16
CDR3aa: CAIKSEGVGSTGELFF
CDR3nt: TGTGCCATCAAGTCGGAGGGAGTTGGGAGCACCGGGGAGCTGTTTTTT